This is a list of T cell receptor beta chains from one sample in a study of shared clonotypes between healthy human individuals. Using immunoSEQ multiplex PCR, the repertoire was profiled, and TCRdb retains in-frame clones only, with some absent. The sample has 550,000 to 750,000 clones, about 90% seen once. The sequenced sample was naive CD8+ T cells sorted from blood. These receptors were obtained from a man younger than 40 in good health. CDR3s include the opening cysteine and the closing phenylalanine or tryptophan. The D gene is left open where the match is weak. Not every row has a clone size; where given, it reads once, few, many or a size class.

clone_size,v_call,d_call,j_call,cdr3_length,cdr3_aa,cdr3_nt
once,TRBV6-6,TRBD1,TRBJ1-2,15,CASSYGPQGARGYTF,TGTGCCAGCAGTTACGGACCCCAGGGGGCCAGAGGCTACACCTTC
NA,TRBV18,TRBD1,TRBJ1-2,16,CASSPPDRGWKDGYTF,TGTGCCAGCTCACCACCGGACAGGGGGTGGAAAGATGGCTACACCTTC
NA,TRBV27,TRBD2,TRBJ2-5,16,CASSLGAAGGQETQYF,TGTGCCAGCAGTTTAGGAGCAGCGGGAGGACAAGAGACCCAGTACTTC
NA,TRBV11-2,TRBD1,TRBJ2-1,18,CASSEDRDLFTPYNEQFF,TGTGCCAGCAGCGAAGACAGGGATCTATTTACTCCCTACAATGAGCAGTTCTTC
once,TRBV11-2,NA,TRBJ2-6,17,CASSLRVAPLEANVLTF,TGTGCCAGCAGCTTACGTGTAGCTCCTCTCGAGGCCAACGTCCTGACTTTC
NA,TRBV29-1,NA,TRBJ2-5,16,CSAVPRPAGYQETQYF,TGCAGCGCCGTCCCGCGCCCGGCTGGGTACCAAGAGACCCAGTACTTC
NA,TRBV2,TRBD1,TRBJ2-3,14,CATGERQGADTQYF,TGTGCCACCGGTGAACGACAGGGGGCAGATACGCAGTATTTT
NA,TRBV5-4,NA,TRBJ2-4,14,CASTPGKAKNIQYF,TGTGCCAGCACCCCGGGCAAAGCCAAAAACATTCAGTACTTC
NA,TRBV5-4,NA,TRBJ2-7,13,CASSSSDSKEQYF,TGTGCCAGCAGCTCGTCGGACAGTAAAGAGCAGTACTTC
NA,TRBV7-8,NA,TRBJ2-3,14,CASSPGGRTDTQYF,TGTGCCAGCAGCCCTGGGGGGAGGACAGATACGCAGTATTTT
NA,TRBV27,TRBD2,TRBJ2-1,14,CASSTSGSYNEQFF,TGTGCCAGCAGTACTAGCGGCTCCTACAATGAGCAGTTCTTC
NA,TRBV7-2,TRBD2,TRBJ2-1,17,CASSLALWAGEEGEQFF,TGTGCCAGCAGCTTAGCGCTTTGGGCGGGAGAAGAGGGTGAGCAGTTCTTC
NA,TRBV7-6,TRBD2,TRBJ2-5,13,CASRGGVGETQYF,TGTGCCAGCCGGGGAGGGGTAGGAGAGACCCAGTACTTC
NA,TRBV7-9,TRBD1,TRBJ1-4,14,CASSRDSPNEKLFF,TGTGCCAGCAGCAGGGACAGCCCAAATGAAAAACTGTTTTTT
NA,TRBV5-5,NA,TRBJ2-7,18,CASSSTRVLQGETYEQYF,TGTGCCAGCAGCTCCACTCGCGTCTTACAGGGAGAGACCTACGAGCAGTACTTC
NA,TRBV6-1,TRBD1,TRBJ1-5,15,CASSRGQGRNQPQHF,TGTGCCAGCAGTAGGGGACAGGGGCGCAATCAGCCCCAGCATTTT
NA,TRBV9,TRBD1,TRBJ2-7,13,CASSDDRAYEQYF,TGTGCCAGCAGCGATGACAGGGCCTACGAGCAGTACTTC
NA,TRBV5-1,NA,TRBJ1-1,15,CASSGYAGSYTEAFF,TGCGCCAGCAGCGGATACGCCGGGAGCTACACTGAAGCTTTCTTT
NA,TRBV20-1,NA,TRBJ1-1,10,CRGVNTEAFF,TGCAGGGGGGTGAACACTGAAGCTTTCTTT
NA,TRBV2,NA,TRBJ2-1,12,CAIYGSYNEQFF,TGTGCCATCTATGGGTCCTACAATGAGCAGTTCTTC
NA,TRBV29-1,NA,TRBJ2-5,14,CSVEFAAKGETQYF,TGCAGCGTTGAGTTCGCGGCGAAGGGGGAGACCCAGTACTTC
NA,TRBV11-2,NA,TRBJ2-3,17,CASSIDSLRPRTDTQYF,TGTGCCAGCAGTATCGACAGCTTGAGACCCCGCACAGATACGCAGTATTTT
NA,TRBV28,TRBD1,TRBJ1-2,14,CASTTAGTGGGYTF,TGTGCCAGCACCACGGCCGGGACAGGGGGTGGCTACACCTTC
NA,TRBV9,TRBD1,TRBJ2-3,19,CASSVELGAGGFYTDTQYF,TGTGCCAGCAGCGTTGAGTTGGGGGCAGGGGGATTCTACACAGATACGCAGTATTTT
NA,TRBV15,NA,TRBJ1-2,15,CATSQSRGANYGYTF,TGTGCCACCAGCCAGAGTCGGGGGGCGAACTATGGCTACACCTTC
NA,TRBV5-1,TRBD1,TRBJ2-7,16,CASSLGQGEPTYEQYF,TGCGCCAGCAGCTTGGGACAGGGTGAGCCAACCTACGAGCAGTACTTC
NA,TRBV18,NA,TRBJ2-7,13,CASSPPGPYEQYF,TGTGCCAGCTCACCCCCGGGCCCCTACGAGCAGTACTTC
NA,TRBV5-4,NA,TRBJ2-2,14,CASSAWGATGELFF,TGTGCCAGCAGCGCCTGGGGGGCGACCGGGGAGCTGTTTTTT
NA,TRBV18,NA,TRBJ2-3,15,CASSPPKVATDTQYF,TGTGCCAGCTCACCACCGAAGGTAGCAACAGATACGCAGTATTTT
NA,TRBV7-3,NA,TRBJ2-7,13,CASSSADGNEQYF,TGTGCCAGCAGCTCCGCGGACGGGAATGAGCAGTACTTC
NA,TRBV10-1,NA,TRBJ2-1,15,CASSERAESYNEQFF,TGCGCCAGCAGTGAGAGGGCGGAATCCTACAATGAGCAGTTCTTC
NA,TRBV11-2,NA,TRBJ2-6,15,CASSFSGSGANVLTF,TGTGCCAGCAGCTTCAGCGGCTCTGGGGCCAACGTCCTGACTTTC
NA,TRBV11-2,NA,TRBJ2-5,12,CASSLGIFTQYF,TGTGCCAGCAGCTTAGGAATATTCACCCAGTACTTC
NA,TRBV28,TRBD1,TRBJ1-4,16,CASSLGVQGLTEKLFF,TGTGCCAGCAGTTTAGGGGTACAGGGGCTGACTGAAAAACTGTTTTTT
NA,TRBV7-9,TRBD1,TRBJ2-7,15,CASSHRDRASYEQYF,TGTGCCAGCAGCCACCGGGACAGGGCCTCCTACGAGCAGTACTTC
NA,TRBV25-1,NA,TRBJ2-3,14,CASSEPRRADTQYF,TGTGCCAGCAGTGAACCCAGGCGGGCAGATACGCAGTATTTT
NA,TRBV7-9,NA,TRBJ2-7,15,CASSSVRAPSDEQYF,TGTGCCAGCAGCTCCGTCCGGGCCCCATCGGACGAGCAGTACTTC
NA,TRBV7-2,NA,TRBJ1-1,14,CASSLMGSSSEAFF,TGTGCCAGCAGCTTAATGGGCTCTTCGTCTGAAGCTTTCTTT
NA,TRBV14,NA,TRBJ1-2,15,CASSQDFGTVYGYTF,TGTGCCAGCAGCCAAGACTTTGGTACAGTCTATGGCTACACCTTC
NA,TRBV7-9,TRBD2,TRBJ2-2,15,CASSLPAGGPGELFF,TGTGCCAGCAGCTTACCAGCGGGAGGACCCGGGGAGCTGTTTTTT
NA,TRBV7-3,NA,TRBJ1-3,15,CASSLISGTGNTIYF,TGTGCCAGCAGCTTAATTTCCGGGACTGGAAACACCATATATTTT
NA,TRBV7-9,NA,TRBJ2-2,15,CASSSGGGGTGELFF,TGTGCCAGCAGCTCCGGGGGAGGTGGTACCGGGGAGCTGTTTTTT
NA,TRBV19,TRBD1,TRBJ2-2,15,CASSIEWTGPGELFF,TGTGCCAGTAGTATAGAATGGACAGGGCCCGGGGAGCTGTTTTTT
NA,TRBV4-1,NA,TRBJ2-2,15,CASSQDTGHTGELFF,TGCGCCAGCAGCCAAGATACAGGGCACACCGGGGAGCTGTTTTTT
NA,TRBV7-9,NA,TRBJ1-1,14,CASSLRGPNTEAFF,TGTGCCAGCAGTTTACGGGGGCCGAACACTGAAGCTTTCTTT
NA,TRBV7-8,NA,TRBJ2-2,14,CASSFGPNTGELFF,TGTGCCAGCAGCTTCGGCCCGAACACCGGGGAGCTGTTTTTT
NA,TRBV7-9,NA,TRBJ1-5,16,CASSLRNTTQDQPQHF,TGTGCCAGCAGCTTAAGGAACACGACCCAGGATCAGCCCCAGCATTTT
NA,TRBV19,TRBD1,TRBJ2-7,14,CASSTHRGSYEQYF,TGTGCCAGTAGTACCCACAGGGGATCCTACGAGCAGTACTTC
NA,TRBV27,TRBD1,TRBJ2-1,13,CASSLTGGVEQFF,TGTGCCAGCAGTTTGACAGGGGGCGTTGAGCAGTTCTTC
NA,TRBV7-7,NA,TRBJ2-3,13,CASSGKLTDTQYF,TGTGCCAGCAGCGGTAAACTCACAGATACGCAGTATTTT
NA,TRBV4-3,NA,TRBJ2-2,16,CASSQALGTSTGELFF,TGCGCCAGCAGCCAAGCACTTGGGACAAGCACCGGGGAGCTGTTTTTT
NA,TRBV6-1,TRBD1,TRBJ2-2,14,CASRTGQVVGELFF,TGTGCCAGCAGAACGGGACAGGTTGTCGGGGAGCTGTTTTTT
NA,TRBV7-8,NA,TRBJ2-6,15,CASSLARTGANVLTF,TGTGCCAGCAGCTTAGCCAGGACCGGGGCCAACGTCCTGACTTTC